The present T cell receptor (beta chain) was sequenced within a study of blood T cell repertoires in COVID-19. Study information: The origin of the acute and convalescent COVID-19 samples was the United States, Italy and Spain. Sources were T cells, B-cell-depleted T cells, or PBMCs; the material itself was cDNA or gDNA.

The CDR3 has 14 residues. After removal of 5 bases from V and 5 bases from J, the junction contained 9 bases not matched to a gene. Germline CDR1 is SGHTA and CDR2 is FQGTGA. How the authors handled the data: Reference gene primers were amplified, and this amplification served to estimate nucleated cell counts. The protocol was immunoSEQ multiplex PCR, while the TCRdb copy is restricted to in-frame clones and leaves out a portion. V and J calls plus clone size are reproduced from that table; the DNA served to infer D and trimming. The table lists about 140,000 clones, around 86% of them singletons, with less than 5% in the top ten.

This TCR was recovered from a woman aged 80 or over with acute or convalescent COVID-19. Sequencing input: peripheral blood. This rearrangement joins TRBV7-3 to TRBJ2-7, with 7 bases that match TRBD2. As DNA, the CDR3 is TGTGCCAGCAGCCCAACTAGCGCCGAGCACGAGCAGTACTTC. Translated, it gives CASSPTSAEHEQYF.